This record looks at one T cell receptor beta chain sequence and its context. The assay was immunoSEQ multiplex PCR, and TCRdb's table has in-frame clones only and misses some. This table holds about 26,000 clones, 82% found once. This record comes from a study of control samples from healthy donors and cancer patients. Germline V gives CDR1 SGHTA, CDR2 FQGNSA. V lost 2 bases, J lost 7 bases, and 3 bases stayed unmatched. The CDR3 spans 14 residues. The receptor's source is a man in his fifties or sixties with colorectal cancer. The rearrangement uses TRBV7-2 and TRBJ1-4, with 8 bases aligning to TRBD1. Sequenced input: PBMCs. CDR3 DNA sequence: TGTGCCAGCAGCTTAAAAGGACAGGGTGAAAAACTGTTTTTT. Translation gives CASSLKGQGEKLFF.